The 23 T cell receptor beta chains given below trace back to one sample, sequenced in a study of blood T cell repertoires in COVID-19 (dated by TCRdb to 2020 to 2021). Library prep was done by the immunoSEQ multiplex PCR assay. This immuneACCESS table, as held by TCRdb, lists in-frame sequences with V and J called but not all clones. Of the missing ones, under half trace to an unresolved V gene in checked studies; the others have no known cause. The sample profile shows about 180,000 clones; roughly 81% of them were found once. 12% of the sample is in the top ten clones. Sequenced material: peripheral blood. These receptors were taken from a woman older than 75 with COVID-19, enrolled during active disease.

This clone turned up a few times. The V and J genes are TRBV7-2 and TRBJ1-4, with 9 bases aligning to TRBD1. Per the germline V gene, CDR1 is SGHTA and CDR2 is FQGNSA. V was clipped by 8 bases and J by 7 bases; unmatched bases: 14. The CDR3 covers 16 residues. CDR3 sequence (DNA): TGTGCCAGCTCTAGGGGACAGGGCGGCACGGGTGAAAAACTGTTTTTT. Its protein is CASSRGQGGTGEKLFF.

In DNA, the CDR3 is TGTGCCAGCAGTCCCAGACTGATCTCCTACGAGCAGTACTTC. This sequence encodes CASSPRLISYEQYF. V usage is TRBV28 and J usage is TRBJ2-7, with unresolved D. The ends were cut back, 5 bases at V and 0 bases at J, with 11 bases in the middle. The CDR3 contains 14 residues. Per germline, CDR1 MDHEN and CDR2 SYDVKM.

The rearrangement uses TRBV5-5 and TRBJ2-2, with D unclear. V shed 0 bases and J shed 6 bases, with 6 bases lying between them. Per germline, CDR1 SGHKS and CDR2 YYEKEE (reference sequence). The CDR3 spans 13 residues. This chain's CDR3 is CASSLASAGELFF. The CDR3, as DNA: TGTGCCAGCAGCTTGGCTAGTGCCGGGGAGCTGTTTTTT. The complete variable domain, with remaining parts taken from reference TRBV5-5 and TRBJ2-2, reads DAGVTQSPTHLIKTRGQQVTLRCSPISGHKSVSWYQQVLGQGPQFIFQYYEKEERGRGNFPDRFSARQFPNYSSELNVNALLLGDSALYLCASSLASAGELFFGEGSRLTVL.

The chain joins TRBV2 to TRBJ1-2; D gene uncertain. Trimming stripped 7 bases from V and 0 bases from J, with 9 bases between. From germline, CDR1 is SNHLY and CDR2 FYNNEI. The CDR3 totals 13 residues. CDR3 region: CASKSSANYGYTF. In DNA, the CDR3 is TGTGCCAGCAAATCGTCAGCTAACTATGGCTACACCTTC.

This chain connects TRBV6-2 or TRBV6-3 to TRBJ1-1, with D hard to call. CDR1 is MNHEY, CDR2 SVGEGT, per germline. The CDR3 extends over 11 amino acids. V shed 5 bases and J shed 4 bases, with 5 bases lying between them. CDR3 residues: CASSRVTEAFF. CDR3 nucleotide sequence: TGTGCCAGCAGTCGGGTCACTGAAGCTTTCTTT.

The chain couples TRBV2 to TRBJ1-1; 7 bases align to TRBD1. Germline CDR1 and CDR2: SNHLY and FYNNEI. The CDR3 is 13 amino acids. Losses at the gene ends were 7 bases for V and 0 bases for J; bases not matched to a gene: 2. CDR3 residues: CASKGQMNTEAFF. Written as DNA, the CDR3 is TGTGCCAGCAAGGGACAGATGAACACTGAAGCTTTCTTT.

This chain joins TRBV23-1 and TRBJ1-2, with D possibly being TRBD1 (5 bases). TRBV23-1 is identified as an open reading frame with a role that is uncertain. Trimming shortened V by 10 bases and J by 4 bases, and 16 bases separated the two germline ends. This CDR3 spans 13 amino acids. CDR3 nucleotides: TGCGCCACTCCGGACAAGATCATCTATGGCTACACCTTC. It specifies CATPDKIIYGYTF.

CDR3 coding DNA: TGTGCCACCAGCAGAGAGAGGTTAGGGACCCAGTACTTC. It translates to CATSRERLGTQYF. V usage is TRBV15 and J usage is TRBJ2-5; D gene unclear. This CDR3 has 13 amino acids. Germline V gene sequence: CDR1 LNHNV, CDR2 YYDKDF (reference sequence). The V gene lost 0 bases and the J gene lost 7 bases, with 9 bases spanning the gap.

This clone has a handful of counts. The rearrangement joins TRBV19 to TRBJ1-5; the match to TRBD1 covers 9 bases. Trimming cost V 5 bases and J 2 bases; bases outside gene matches: 10. Germline V lookup: CDR1 LNHDA, CDR2 SQIVND (reference sequence). The CDR3 is 17 amino acids. The CDR3 protein is CASSQHRTGVGNQPQHF. CDR3 nucleotides: TGTGCCAGTAGTCAACACAGGACAGGGGTTGGCAATCAGCCCCAGCATTTT.

The J gene is TRBJ2-4, the V gene TRBV7-2, with a tentative D call TRBD2 (7 bases). Trimming cost V 4 bases and J 1 base, with 17 bases left between them. Germline V gene sequence: CDR1 SGHTA, CDR2 FQGNSA. The CDR3 sequence is 17 residues long. The CDR3 sequence is CASSSRGGPEAKNIQYF. CDR3 coding DNA: TGTGCCAGCAGCTCGAGGGGGGGCCCAGAGGCCAAAAACATTCAGTACTTC.

This CDR3 reads CASSSTGTSKTGELFF. The DNA of the CDR3 is TGTGCCAGCAGTTCCACCGGGACATCCAAGACCGGGGAGCTGTTTTTT. The V and J genes are TRBV6-5 and TRBJ2-2, with D maybe TRBD1 (6 bases). Trimming left V 4 bases short and J 5 bases short, with 17 bases between. This CDR3 has 16 residues. The germline V gene encodes CDR1 MNHEY and CDR2 SVGAGI.

This rearrangement joins TRBV6-2 or TRBV6-3 to TRBJ1-5; TRBD1 might be the D (5 bases). Germline assignment: CDR1 MNHEY and CDR2 SVGEGT. The CDR3 totals 14 residues. V lost 4 bases, J lost 7 bases, and 14 bases lay in between. CDR3 loop: CASSSSQGTQPQHF. The DNA for the CDR3 is TGTGCCAGCAGTTCTTCCCAGGGCACGCAGCCCCAGCATTTT.

The V gene is TRBV2, the J gene TRBJ2-5; TRBD2 aligns across 9 bases. V shed 3 bases, J shed 4 bases, and the junction held 6 bases outside the gene matches. The V gene's germline CDR1 is SNHLY and CDR2 FYNNEI. The CDR3 has 15 amino acids. The CDR3 DNA is TGTGCCAGCAGTGAGTTGCGGGGGGGCCGAGAGACCCAGTACTTC. Amino acid sequence: CASSELRGGRETQYF.

The genes are TRBV27 and TRBJ2-5, with D possibly being TRBD1 (6 bases). Looked up from germline, CDR1 is MNHEY and CDR2 is SMNVEV (reference sequence). The CDR3 has 14 residues. V gave up 4 bases and J gave up 5 bases, with 14 bases separating them. CDR3 sequence (DNA): TGTGCCAGCAGTTCCGACAGGTTTAGGGAGACCCAGTACTTC. Translating gives CASSSDRFRETQYF.

Note on this clone: The sample holds other DNA sequences that translate to the same CDR3. The rearrangement uses TRBV18 and TRBJ2-5, with D tentatively TRBD1 (5 bases). The germline V gene encodes CDR1 KGHSH and CDR2 LQKENI. CDR3 size: 12 residues. Trimming took off 2 bases at V and 5 bases at J, with 6 bases between the two ends. CDR3 sequence (DNA): TGTGCCAGCTCACCAGGGGCCGAGACCCAGTACTTC. The encoded protein is CASSPGAETQYF. The entire variable domain, with the rest obtained from reference TRBV18 and TRBJ2-5, is as follows: NAGVMQNPRHLVRRRGQEARLRCSPMKGHSHVYWYRQLPEEGLKFMVYLQKENIIDESGMPKERFSAEFPKEGPSILRIQQVVRGDSAAYFCASSPGAETQYFGPGTRLLVL.

The J gene is TRBJ2-3, the V gene TRBV2; 11 bases line up with TRBD2. The V gene end was trimmed by 5 bases and the J gene end by 0 bases; junction bases not matched to a gene: 4. Germline lookup yields CDR1 SNHLY and CDR2 FYNNEI. This CDR3 comprises 16 residues. CDR3 sequence (DNA): TGTGCCAGCAGTCAGGGACTAGCGGACAGCACAGATACGCAGTATTTT. Amino acids: CASSQGLADSTDTQYF.

The gene calls are TRBV9 and TRBJ2-5; TRBD2 matches at 8 bases. The ends lost 2 bases at V and 4 bases at J; junction bases unmatched: 7. Per the germline V gene, CDR1 is SGDLS and CDR2 is YYNGEE. The CDR3 runs 15 residues. The CDR3 DNA sequence: TGTGCCAGCAGCGTTGAGCGGGAGCAAGGAGAGACCCAGTACTTC. Amino acid sequence: CASSVEREQGETQYF.

This chain joins TRBV6-5 and TRBJ1-2; 10 positions agree with TRBD1. CDR3 length: 16 amino acids. With V trimmed by 0 bases and J by 7 bases, 8 bases remained unmatched. CDR1 and CDR2 from the germline V gene are MNHEY and SVGAGI. The CDR3 coding sequence is TGTGCCAGCAGTTACTCGCCGGGACAGGGGCTTCGTGGCTACACCTTC. It specifies CASSYSPGQGLRGYTF.

V is TRBV2 and J is TRBJ1-5; a weak D match, TRBD1 (5 bases). Per germline, CDR1 SNHLY and CDR2 FYNNEI. This CDR3 comprises 15 residues. The V end was cut by 1 base, the J end by 6 bases, with 13 bases between. The CDR3 sequence is CASSEDNGAVQPQHF. CDR3 coding DNA: TGTGCCAGCAGTGAAGATAATGGGGCGGTTCAGCCCCAGCATTTT.

The genes are TRBV18 and TRBJ2-2; TRBD1 matches 10 bases. Germline lookup yields CDR1 KGHSH and CDR2 LQKENI. This CDR3 region has 15 residues. V was pared by 1 base and J by 6 bases, with 2 bases of the junction left unmatched. CDR3 residues: CASSPRQGASGELFF. The CDR3, as DNA: TGTGCCAGCTCACCACGACAGGGGGCGTCCGGGGAGCTGTTTTTT.

In DNA form, the CDR3 reads TGTGCCAGCAGTGACAGTGACAGGGCGGAGGAAAAACTGTTTTTT. Translating it yields CASSDSDRAEEKLFF. This sequence joins TRBV6-4 and TRBJ1-4, with 7 bases lining up with TRBD1. V was clipped by 2 bases and J by 8 bases; unmatched bases: 8. The length of the CDR3 is 15 residues. Germline V gene data show CDR1 as MRHNA and CDR2 as SNTAGT.

CDR3 residues: CTSSRVPGTSGRKNTGELFF. The CDR3 bases are TGCACCAGCAGCCGTGTCCCCGGGACTAGCGGGAGGAAGAACACCGGGGAGCTGTTTTTT. The chain carries TRBV1 and TRBJ2-2; TRBD2, the table's D call, lacks a check against the DNA. TRBV1 is designated a pseudogene. The CDR3 contains 20 residues.

This clone was found once. The rearrangement links TRBV30 to TRBJ2-1; D unresolved. Between the trimmed V and J ends, which lost 2 bases and 0 bases, there was a span of 14 bases. The CDR3 runs to 16 residues. Germline CDR1 reads GTSNPN; CDR2 reads SVGIG (reference sequence). CDR3 bases: TGTGCCTGGAGTTCCCTGTACTACCGCTCCTACAATGAGCAGTTCTTC. This sequence encodes CAWSSLYYRSYNEQFF.